One and the same sample provided the 9 T cell receptor beta chains below, sequenced in a study of T and B cells in COVID-19 patients. From blood, about 250-500 ng of genomic DNA served as TRB template. TRB rearrangements were amplified by multiplex PCR with BIOMED2 TRB-A/B primers. TCRdb independently ran MiXCR on the multiplex PCR reads; one entry per CDR3 protein. In the table there are some 14,000 distinct CDR3 sequences, 25% of which are singletons. The material sequenced was blood. These receptors were collected from a human donor who had recovered from COVID-19.

This clonotype appeared once. V usage is TRBV28 and J usage is TRBJ1-2, with D hard to call. The germline V and J ends were trimmed by 7 bases and 5 bases, with 11 bases remaining between them. CDR3 size: 12 residues. Germline-derived CDR1 and CDR2 are MDHEN and SYDVKM. CDR3 nucleotide sequence: TGTGCCAGCACCCGGAGTCTTTATGGCTACACCTTC. Its protein product is CASTRSLYGYTF.

This chain connects TRBV29-1 to TRBJ2-5, with D uncertain. CDR3 length equals 11 residues. V lost 7 bases and J 6 bases, leaving 12 bases between the germline ends. Germline V gives CDR1 SQVTM, CDR2 ANQGSEA. The CDR3 is CSALFGKTQYF. In DNA form, the CDR3 reads TGCAGCGCCCTTTTTGGAAAGACCCAGTACTTC.

The CDR3 spells CSASPEPKANIQYF. The DNA for the CDR3 is TGCAGTGCCAGCCCGGAACCGAAGGCGAACATTCAGTACTTC. The genes are TRBV20-1 and TRBJ2-4, with no clear D. The CDR3 covers 14 residues. Germline CDR1 DFQATT, CDR2 SNEGSKA (reference sequence). V shed 6 bases and J shed 7 bases, with 19 bases lying between them.

This sequence joins TRBV7-9 and TRBJ2-7; D is unclear. The V gene's germline CDR1 is SEHNR and CDR2 FQNEAQ (reference sequence). This CDR3 is built from 12 residues. V was clipped by 5 bases and J by 0 bases, with 5 bases between them. CDR3 coding DNA: TGTGCCAGCAGCCGTTACTCCTACGAGCAGTACTTC. This translates into CASSRYSYEQYF.

This clonotype was recorded at least ten times. The rearrangement links TRBV7-9 to TRBJ2-3, with 16 bases that match TRBD2. With 5 bases clipped from V and 4 bases from J, the junction kept 6 bases outside the gene matches. Germline loops: CDR1 SEHNR, CDR2 FQNEAQ (reference sequence). This CDR3 region has 17 residues. Here the CDR3 reads CASSEGLAGGPADTQYF. DNA of the CDR3: TGTGCCAGCAGCGAGGGACTAGCGGGGGGGCCTGCAGATACGCAGTATTTT.

The sample holds many counts of this clonotype. The chain uses TRBV5-6 and TRBJ1-4; TRBD1 matches at 10 bases. Trimming removed 2 bases from V and 8 bases from J; junction bases left unmatched: 6. Germline assignment: CDR1 SGHDT and CDR2 YYEEEE. The CDR3 has 15 amino acids. Here the CDR3 reads CASSFGGTGEEKLFF. CDR3 nucleotide sequence: TGTGCCAGCAGCTTTGGCGGGACAGGGGAAGAAAAACTGTTTTTT.

The gene calls are TRBV28 and TRBJ2-3; the D gene is possibly TRBD2 (5 bases). The germline gives CDR1 MDHEN, CDR2 SYDVKM. The CDR3 is made up of 15 amino acids. Trimming cost V 5 bases and J 1 base, with 13 bases left between them. CDR3 nucleotide sequence: TGTGCCAGCAGTCCCGGGATGGGTCGCACAGATACGCAGTATTTT. This sequence encodes CASSPGMGRTDTQYF.

This clonotype has more than one count but fewer than ten. The rearrangement links TRBV5-1 to TRBJ2-2; D call uncertain. Germline CDR1 is SGHRS and CDR2 is YFSETQ. V dropped 3 bases and J dropped 2 bases, with 5 bases sitting between them. The CDR3 runs 13 residues. The CDR3 sequence is CASSSANTGELFF. DNA of the CDR3: TGCGCCAGCAGCTCAGCTAACACCGGGGAGCTGTTTTTT.

The chain carries TRBV5-1 and TRBJ2-7, with D possibly matching TRBD2 (6 bases). Germline-derived CDR1 and CDR2 are SGHRS and YFSETQ. V was pared by 4 bases and J by 3 bases, with 20 bases between. CDR3 length: 16 amino acids. In nucleotides, the CDR3 is TGCGCCAGCAGCGTACCCACCGGGGGTCGAGACTACGAGCAGTACTTC. The encoded protein is CASSVPTGGRDYEQYF.